What follows is one T cell receptor beta chain and its context. This sample stems from a study of blood T cell repertoires in COVID-19. Study-level information: Italy, Spain and the United States were the sources of the convalescent and acute COVID-19 samples. Sample material is recorded as cDNA or gDNA derived from T cells, B-cell-depleted T cells, or PBMCs.

CDR1 and CDR2 (germline): SQVTM, ANQGSEA. The CDR3 is made up of 16 amino acids. V was trimmed by 6 bases and J by 0 bases, leaving 20 bases between them. Per the original data handling: The authors estimated nucleated cell counts from reference gene primer amplification. Sequenced by immunoSEQ multiplex PCR; TCRdb stores in-frame clones only, minus some. V and J calls and clone size are copied from that table; D and trimming were computed from the DNA. The table lists approximately 85,000 clones, 90% of them singletons. The sequenced material came from peripheral blood. The chain carries TRBV29-1 and TRBJ1-2; maybe TRBD1 (5 bases). The sequence came from a woman in her fifties or sixties in a cohort sampled during active COVID-19. The CDR3 DNA reads as TGCAGCGTCCCAACGGCGAGGGACTCTACTAACTATGGCTACACCTTC. It specifies CSVPTARDSTNYGYTF.